This T cell receptor (beta chain) originates from a study of T cell responses to AZD1222 COVID-19 vaccine. Study information: Doses given second, at about 4 or about 12 weeks, were pooled. Study findings and constraints: Spike-specific TCR breadth and depth both grew after two AZD1222 doses.

Remarks on this clone: Its antigen is as yet unknown.

Some clones are missing from TCRdb's copy, which holds only in-frame ones; the method was immunoSEQ multiplex PCR. In the table there are about 150,000 clones, more than 75% of which are singletons. The CDR3 totals 16 residues. Germline V lookup: CDR1 SNHLY, CDR2 FYNNEI. Trimming took 6 bases from V and 9 from J; bases not matched to a gene: 14. The chain combines TRBV2 with TRBJ2-2, with 9 positions matching TRBD2. This clonotype was sampled from an adult in good health. Sample: peripheral blood, taken on day 0 of AZD1222 vaccination. The CDR3 sequence is CASRDPGSGSGRELFF. As DNA, the CDR3 is TGTGCCAGCAGGGACCCGGGTAGCGGGAGTGGTCGGGAGCTGTTTTTT.